What follows is one T cell receptor (beta chain) and its context. Trimming cost V 5 bases and J 2 bases, with 9 bases left between them. This CDR3 spans 14 amino acids. Per germline, CDR1 MDHEN and CDR2 SYDVKM. The assay was immunoSEQ multiplex PCR, and TCRdb's table has in-frame clones only and misses some. The profile shows 100,000 to 150,000 clones, around 85% of them singletons. The source of the sample is a study of cytotoxic CD8 clonotypes in ibrutinib-treated CLL. This receptor was obtained from a human donor with chronic lymphocytic leukemia. This chain uses TRBV28 with TRBJ1-4; the D is unclear. Sequencing used PBMCs, obtained after 24 months of ibrutinib treatment. Written as DNA, the CDR3 is TGTGCCAGCAGTACCTACGGGACTAATGAAAAACTGTTTTTT. It encodes CASSTYGTNEKLFF.